Listed here are 13 T cell receptor beta chains from one sample, sequenced in a study of CD8+CD57+ T cells in acquired aplastic anemia. Genomic DNA, the template, was used for profiling of the TCR beta VDJ and CDR3. TCRdb independently ran MiXCR on the reads; one entry per CDR3 protein. The sample includes some 140,000 distinct CDR3 sequences, more than 35% of them seen just once. Sequenced: sorted CD4+, CD8+, or CD8+CD57+ T cells (not recorded which) from PBMCs. The receptors were sampled from a human donor in good health, serving as a control.

The sample holds many counts of this clonotype. This chain uses TRBV2 with TRBJ2-7; either TRBD1 or TRBD2 may supply D (5 bases each). Per the germline V gene, CDR1 is SNHLY and CDR2 is FYNNEI. This CDR3 is built from 15 residues. Trimming removed 6 bases from V and 0 bases from J, with 15 bases in between. The CDR3 spells CASSVGPASSYEQYF. CDR3 sequence (DNA): TGTGCCAGCAGCGTGGGACCGGCGAGCTCCTACGAGCAGTACTTC.

The V call is TRBV12-3 or TRBV12-4, the J call TRBJ1-5; TRBD1 might be the D (5 bases). The CDR3 runs 13 residues. The ends were cut back, 6 bases at V and 7 bases at J, with 13 bases in the middle. CDR3 loop: CASRLDRGQPQHF. DNA for the CDR3: TGTGCCAGCAGGCTCGACAGAGGGCAGCCCCAGCATTTT.

The chain joins TRBV15 to TRBJ1-5; TRBD1 aligns across 11 bases. CDR1 is LNHNV and CDR2 is YYDKDF in the germline V gene (reference sequence). V shed 0 bases and J 4 bases; nucleotides not matched to a gene: 23. The CDR3 is 23 amino acids. The CDR3 sequence is CATSREAGADRWTGDRGNQPQHF. The DNA of the CDR3 is TGTGCCACCAGCAGAGAAGCGGGAGCTGATAGATGGACCGGGGACAGGGGGAATCAGCCCCAGCATTTT.

This clonotype has more than one count but fewer than ten. The chain carries TRBV15 and TRBJ2-6; D perhaps matches TRBD2 (5 bases). Trimming pared 5 bases from V and 0 bases from J, leaving 14 bases between. CDR1 and CDR2 (germline): LNHNV, YYDKDF (reference sequence). The CDR3 runs to 17 residues. The CDR3 nucleotides read TGTGCCACCAGCGCCGGGCGGAGGAGCTCTGGGGCCAACGTCCTGACTTTC. Protein sequence: CATSAGRRSSGANVLTF.

The rearrangement joins TRBV19 to TRBJ1-5; D might be TRBD1 (5 bases). Germline V gene lookup returns CDR1 LNHDA and CDR2 SQIVND (reference sequence). This CDR3 is built from 15 residues. The germline V and J ends were trimmed by 11 bases and 1 base, with 18 bases remaining between them. This chain's CDR3 is CACKRGRGSNQPQHF. DNA for the CDR3: TGTGCCTGTAAGCGGGGACGGGGGAGCAATCAGCCCCAGCATTTT.

This clonotype was seen repeatedly, ten times or more. The chain employs TRBV5-5 and TRBJ1-2; D is unclear. V lost 3 bases to trimming and J lost 4 bases, with 13 bases between them. Germline-derived CDR1 and CDR2 are SGHKS and YYEKEE (reference sequence). This CDR3 contains 14 residues. For the CDR3, the DNA is TGTGCCAGCAGCTCTACTTTGAGCGGCTATGGCTACACCTTC. Its protein is CASSSTLSGYGYTF.

The chain carries TRBV11-2 and TRBJ2-4; D unclear. Per the germline V gene, CDR1 is SGHAT and CDR2 is FQNNGV. The CDR3 is 16 residues long. V was pared by 0 bases and J by 13 bases, with 22 bases between. In DNA, the CDR3 is TGTGCCAGCAGCTTAGATCGGGCGGCCGTTTACAATGAGCAGTACTTC. Amino acid sequence: CASSLDRAAVYNEQYF.

The table lists this clonotype with a count of one. This chain connects TRBV24-1 to TRBJ2-5, with 10 bases matching TRBD2. This CDR3 has 16 amino acids. Germline CDR1 and CDR2: KGHDR and SFDVKD. V was clipped by 4 bases and J by 0 bases; unmatched bases: 4. The CDR3 protein is CATSDHGLADQETQYF. The CDR3 DNA sequence: TGTGCCACCAGTGACCATGGACTAGCGGACCAAGAGACCCAGTACTTC.

The genes are TRBV20-1 and TRBJ2-1, with 11 bases lining up with TRBD2. The V gene end was trimmed by 3 bases and the J gene end by 4 bases; junction bases not matched to a gene: 2. From germline, CDR1 is DFQATT and CDR2 SNEGSKA (reference sequence). This CDR3 is 14 amino acids long. For the CDR3, the DNA is TGCAGTGCTAGCGGGACTAGCGGATACAATGAGCAGTTCTTC. The encoded protein is CSASGTSGYNEQFF.

This clonotype was seen ten or more times. The chain has TRBV30 and TRBJ1-5; D call uncertain. The CDR3 is 14 amino acids. Looked up from germline, CDR1 is GTSNPN and CDR2 is SVGIG (reference sequence). The V end was cut by 0 bases, the J end by 3 bases, with 9 bases between. This chain's CDR3 is CAWSVAGFNQPQHF. The CDR3 DNA sequence: TGTGCCTGGAGTGTGGCCGGATTCAATCAGCCCCAGCATTTT. The full variable domain, in which reference TRBV30 and TRBJ1-5 provide the parts outside the CDR3, is SQTIHQWPATLVQPVGSPLSLECTVEGTSNPNLYWYRQAAGRGLQLLFYSVGIGQISSEVPQNLSASRPQDRQFILSSKKLLLSDSGFYLCAWSVAGFNQPQHFGDGTRLSIL.

The J gene is TRBJ2-7, the V gene TRBV24-1; D is uncertain. V shed 4 bases and J shed 0 bases, with 6 bases lying between them. Germline V gives CDR1 KGHDR, CDR2 SFDVKD. The CDR3 is 13 amino acids. CDR3 region: CATSDSGSYEQYF. CDR3 coding DNA: TGTGCCACCAGTGACTCGGGCTCCTACGAGCAGTACTTC.

This clonotype was picked up a small number of times. V usage is TRBV18 and J usage is TRBJ1-4; D not certain. This CDR3 has 14 residues. Germline assignment: CDR1 KGHSH and CDR2 LQKENI. V was cut by 2 bases and J by 7 bases, with 11 bases left in between. CDR3 DNA: TGTGCCAGCTCACCATCCAGGAGCGGTGAAAAACTGTTTTTT. Encoded protein: CASSPSRSGEKLFF.

This sequence joins TRBV9 and TRBJ1-1, with 8 bases aligning to TRBD1. There are 14 residues in the CDR3. Germline V gives CDR1 SGDLS, CDR2 YYNGEE. V was clipped by 7 bases and J by 5 bases; unmatched bases: 10. The CDR3 here is CASGAGGASTEAFF. CDR3 sequence (DNA): TGTGCCAGCGGCGCAGGGGGCGCGAGTACTGAAGCTTTCTTT.